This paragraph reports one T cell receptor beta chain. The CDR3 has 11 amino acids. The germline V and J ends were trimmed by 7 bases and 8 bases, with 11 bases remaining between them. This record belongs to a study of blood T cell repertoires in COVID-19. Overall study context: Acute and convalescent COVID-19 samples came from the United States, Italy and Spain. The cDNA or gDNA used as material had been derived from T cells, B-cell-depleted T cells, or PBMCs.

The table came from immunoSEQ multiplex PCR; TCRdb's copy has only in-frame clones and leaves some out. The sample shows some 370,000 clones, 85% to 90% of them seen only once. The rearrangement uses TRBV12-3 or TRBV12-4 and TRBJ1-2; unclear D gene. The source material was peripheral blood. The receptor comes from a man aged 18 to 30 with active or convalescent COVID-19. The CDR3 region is CASTLGSGYTF. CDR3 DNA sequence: TGTGCCAGCACCTTGGGGAGCGGCTACACCTTC.